This is a list of T cell receptor beta chains from one sample in a study of blood T cell repertoires in COVID-19. Profiling relied on immunoSEQ multiplex PCR, and the TCRdb table lists in-frame clones only, not all of them. The table shows about 300,000 clones, with about four fifths occurring only once. The specimen sequenced was peripheral blood. The source of these receptors is a human donor with COVID-19, enrolled during active disease. The donor label of this sample is uncertain. The CDR3 runs from the conserved cysteine through the conserved F or W. Each record gives: D gene, V gene, clone size, J gene, CDR3 DNA, CDR3 protein. D genes are given only for firm matches. A row's size may be missing; if present it is once, few, many or a size class.

d_gene: NA; v_gene: TRBV5-1; abundance: NA; j_gene: TRBJ2-2; CDR3nt: TGCGCCAGCAGCCCCGGGGGAGCGAACACCGGGGAGCTGTTTTTT; CDR3aa: CASSPGGANTGELFF
d_gene: TRBD1; v_gene: TRBV10-2; abundance: NA; j_gene: TRBJ1-5; CDR3nt: TGCGCCAGCCGGGGGACAGGATCATTTTGGGGGAATCAGCCCCAGCATTTT; CDR3aa: CASRGTGSFWGNQPQHF
d_gene: NA; v_gene: TRBV7-2; abundance: NA; j_gene: TRBJ1-1; CDR3nt: TGTGCCAGCAGCCTAAGAAGTGGGGGGATGAACACTGAAGCTTTCTTT; CDR3aa: CASSLRSGGMNTEAFF
d_gene: NA; v_gene: TRBV2; abundance: NA; j_gene: TRBJ1-5; CDR3nt: TGTGCCAGCAGTCCCGGGGGGTATAGCAATCAGCCCCAGCATTTT; CDR3aa: CASSPGGYSNQPQHF
d_gene: TRBD2; v_gene: TRBV6-1; abundance: NA; j_gene: TRBJ2-3; CDR3nt: TGTGCCAGCCGTGGTAGCCGGGAGGGCCGGGTTGATACGCAGTATTTT; CDR3aa: CASRGSREGRVDTQYF
d_gene: TRBD1; v_gene: TRBV7-2; abundance: NA; j_gene: TRBJ1-5; CDR3nt: TGTGCCAGCAGCTCCCCGGACAGGGGGAGGGTTCAGCCCCAGCATTTT; CDR3aa: CASSSPDRGRVQPQHF
d_gene: TRBD2; v_gene: TRBV30; abundance: NA; j_gene: TRBJ2-1; CDR3nt: TGTGCCTGGAGTGTCCGAGGTCTAGCGGGAGTTAATGAGCAGTTCTTC; CDR3aa: CAWSVRGLAGVNEQFF
d_gene: NA; v_gene: TRBV29-1; abundance: NA; j_gene: TRBJ2-1; CDR3nt: TGCAGCGTGGGCAAACAGGGCCTTTACAATGAGCAGTTCTTC; CDR3aa: CSVGKQGLYNEQFF
d_gene: NA; v_gene: TRBV11-2; abundance: NA; j_gene: TRBJ1-2; CDR3nt: TGTGCCAGCAGCACCCTATCAGGGAACTATGGCTACACCTTC; CDR3aa: CASSTLSGNYGYTF
d_gene: NA; v_gene: TRBV28; abundance: NA; j_gene: TRBJ1-1; CDR3nt: TGTGCCAGCACCCCAGAAGTGAACACTGAAGCTTTCTTT; CDR3aa: CASTPEVNTEAFF
d_gene: TRBD2; v_gene: TRBV12-3/TRBV12-4; abundance: NA; j_gene: TRBJ2-4; CDR3nt: TGTGCCAGCAGTTTTGGTAGCGGGTACATTCAGTACTTC; CDR3aa: CASSFGSGYIQYF
d_gene: TRBD2; v_gene: TRBV20-1; abundance: NA; j_gene: TRBJ2-3; CDR3nt: TGCAGTGCTAGTGGGGACGTGACTAGCGGTTCCACAGATACGCAGTATTTT; CDR3aa: CSASGDVTSGSTDTQYF
d_gene: NA; v_gene: TRBV18; abundance: NA; j_gene: TRBJ1-1; CDR3nt: TGTGCCAGCTCACAGGGGGGGACTATAAACACTGAAGCTTTCTTT; CDR3aa: CASSQGGTINTEAFF
d_gene: TRBD1; v_gene: TRBV28; abundance: NA; j_gene: TRBJ1-5; CDR3nt: TGTGCCAGCAGTCTCCCGGGACAGGTCGTAGGGGATCAGCCCCAGCATTTT; CDR3aa: CASSLPGQVVGDQPQHF
d_gene: TRBD2; v_gene: TRBV15; abundance: few; j_gene: TRBJ2-1; CDR3nt: TGTGCCACCAGCAGGCGACTAGCGGGAGTTCCTGAGCAGTTCTTC; CDR3aa: CATSRRLAGVPEQFF
d_gene: NA; v_gene: TRBV4-1; abundance: once; j_gene: TRBJ2-2; CDR3nt: TGCGCCAGCAGCCACCCGACTAGTCCCGGCGGGGAGCTGTTTTTT; CDR3aa: CASSHPTSPGGELFF
d_gene: TRBD2; v_gene: TRBV7-6; abundance: NA; j_gene: TRBJ2-1; CDR3nt: TGTGCCAGCAGCTTAATGTCTCCAGCGGGAGTGGTGTACAATGAGCAGTTCTTC; CDR3aa: CASSLMSPAGVVYNEQFF